This entry lists 2 T cell receptor beta chains sequenced from one sample in a study of identical twins. Via MiXCR, TCRdb re-called the 5' RACE reads, giving one row per CDR3 protein. The sample yields 350,000 to 450,000 distinct CDR3 sequences, 18% seen once. The material sequenced was naive T cells sorted from blood. The receptors shown here come from a man between 50 and 59 years old in good health.

The chain is built from TRBV29-1 and TRBJ2-5, with TRBD1 matching 8 bases. Germline V gene data show CDR1 as SQVTM and CDR2 as ANQGSEA. Trimming cost V 4 bases and J 4 bases; bases outside gene matches: 11. This CDR3 contains 15 residues. The CDR3 DNA reads as TGCAGCGTTGCAGGGGGCGGCCACGGTGGAGAGACCCAGTACTTC. Amino acid sequence: CSVAGGGHGGETQYF.

This clonotype has at least ten counts. The chain combines TRBV5-1 with TRBJ2-1; D gene unclear. The V end was cut by 2 bases, the J end by 2 bases, with 2 bases between. Germline values: CDR1 SGHRS, CDR2 YFSETQ. The CDR3 runs 12 residues. The CDR3 DNA is TGCGCCAGCAGCTTTACCTACAATGAGCAGTTCTTC. It yields the protein CASSFTYNEQFF.